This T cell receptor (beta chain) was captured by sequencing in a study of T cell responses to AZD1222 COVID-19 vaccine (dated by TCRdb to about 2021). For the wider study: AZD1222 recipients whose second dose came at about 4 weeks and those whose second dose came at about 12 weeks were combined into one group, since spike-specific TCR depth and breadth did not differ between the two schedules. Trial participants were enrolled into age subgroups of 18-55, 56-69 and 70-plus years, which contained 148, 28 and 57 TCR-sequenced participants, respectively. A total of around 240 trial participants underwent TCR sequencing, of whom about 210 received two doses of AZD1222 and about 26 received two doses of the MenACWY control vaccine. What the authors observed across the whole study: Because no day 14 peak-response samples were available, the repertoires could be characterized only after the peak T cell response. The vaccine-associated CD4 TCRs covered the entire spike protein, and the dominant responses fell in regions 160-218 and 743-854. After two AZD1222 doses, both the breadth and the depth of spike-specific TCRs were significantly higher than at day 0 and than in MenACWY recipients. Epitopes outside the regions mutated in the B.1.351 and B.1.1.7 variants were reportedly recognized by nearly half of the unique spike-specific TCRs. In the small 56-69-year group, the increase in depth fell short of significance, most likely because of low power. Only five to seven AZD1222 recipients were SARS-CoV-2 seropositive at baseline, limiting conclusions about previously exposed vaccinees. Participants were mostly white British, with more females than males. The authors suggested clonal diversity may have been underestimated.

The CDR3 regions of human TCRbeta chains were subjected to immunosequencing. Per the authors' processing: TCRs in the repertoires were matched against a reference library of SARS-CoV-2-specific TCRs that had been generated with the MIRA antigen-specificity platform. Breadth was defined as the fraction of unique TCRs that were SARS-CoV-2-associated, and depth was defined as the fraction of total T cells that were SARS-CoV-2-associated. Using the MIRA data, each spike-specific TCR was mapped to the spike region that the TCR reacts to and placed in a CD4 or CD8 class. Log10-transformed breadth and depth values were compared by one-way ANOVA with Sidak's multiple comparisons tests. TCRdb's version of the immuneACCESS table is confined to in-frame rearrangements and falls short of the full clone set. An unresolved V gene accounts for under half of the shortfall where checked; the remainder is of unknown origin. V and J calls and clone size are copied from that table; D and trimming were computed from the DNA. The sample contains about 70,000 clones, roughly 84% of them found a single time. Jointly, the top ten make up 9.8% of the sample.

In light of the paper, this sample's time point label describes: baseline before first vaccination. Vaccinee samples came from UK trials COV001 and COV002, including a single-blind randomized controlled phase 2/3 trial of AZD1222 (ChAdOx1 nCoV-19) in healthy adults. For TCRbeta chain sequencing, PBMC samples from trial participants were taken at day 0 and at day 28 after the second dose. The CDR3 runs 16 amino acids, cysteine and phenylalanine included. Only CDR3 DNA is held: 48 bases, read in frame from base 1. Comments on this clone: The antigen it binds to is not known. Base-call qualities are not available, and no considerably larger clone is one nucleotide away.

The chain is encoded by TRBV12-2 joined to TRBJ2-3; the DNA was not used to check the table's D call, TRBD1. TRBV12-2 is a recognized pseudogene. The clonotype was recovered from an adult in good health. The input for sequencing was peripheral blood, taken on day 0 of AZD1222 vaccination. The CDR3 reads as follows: CASRLFLDEGDDTQYF. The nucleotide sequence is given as TGTGCAAGTCGCTTATTTCTAGACGAGGGGGACGATACGCAGTATTTT.